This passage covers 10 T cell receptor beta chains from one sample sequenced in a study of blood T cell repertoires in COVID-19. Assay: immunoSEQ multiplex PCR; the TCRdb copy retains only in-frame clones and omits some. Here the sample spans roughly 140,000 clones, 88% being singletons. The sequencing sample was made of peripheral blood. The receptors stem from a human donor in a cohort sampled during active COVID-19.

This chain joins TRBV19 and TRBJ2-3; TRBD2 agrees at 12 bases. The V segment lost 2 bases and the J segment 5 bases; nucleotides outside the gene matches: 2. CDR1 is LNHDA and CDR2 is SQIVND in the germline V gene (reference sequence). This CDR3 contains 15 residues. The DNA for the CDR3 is TGTGCCAGTAGTATACTAGCGGGGGGGCAAGATACGCAGTATTTT. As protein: CASSILAGGQDTQYF.

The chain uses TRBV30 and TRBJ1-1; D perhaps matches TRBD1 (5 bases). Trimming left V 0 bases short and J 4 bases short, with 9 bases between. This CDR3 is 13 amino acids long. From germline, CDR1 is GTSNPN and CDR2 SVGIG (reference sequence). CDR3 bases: TGTGCCTGGAGTGTACAGGACCTCACTGAAGCTTTCTTT. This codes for CAWSVQDLTEAFF.

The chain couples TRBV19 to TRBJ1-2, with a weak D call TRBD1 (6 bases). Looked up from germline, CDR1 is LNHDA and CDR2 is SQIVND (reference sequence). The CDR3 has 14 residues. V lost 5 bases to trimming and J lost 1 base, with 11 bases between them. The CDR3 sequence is CASSPQGHNYGYTF. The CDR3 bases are TGTGCCAGTAGTCCCCAGGGACATAACTATGGCTACACCTTC. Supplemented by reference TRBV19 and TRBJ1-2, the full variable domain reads DGGITQSPKYLFRKEGQNVTLSCEQNLNHDAMYWYRQDPGQGLRLIYYSQIVNDFQKGDIAEGYSVSREKKESFPLTVTSAQKNPTAFYLCASSPQGHNYGYTFGSGTRLTVV.

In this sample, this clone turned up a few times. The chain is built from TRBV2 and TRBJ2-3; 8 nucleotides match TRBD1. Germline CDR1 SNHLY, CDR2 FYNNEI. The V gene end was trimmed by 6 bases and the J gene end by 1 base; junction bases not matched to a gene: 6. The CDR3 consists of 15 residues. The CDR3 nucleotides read TGTGCCAGCAGGTACGGACAGGGCCGCACAGATACGCAGTATTTT. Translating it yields CASRYGQGRTDTQYF.

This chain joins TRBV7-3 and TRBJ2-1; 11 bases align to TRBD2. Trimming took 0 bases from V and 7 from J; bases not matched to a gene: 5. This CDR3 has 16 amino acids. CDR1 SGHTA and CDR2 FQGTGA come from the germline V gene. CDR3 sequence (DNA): TGTGCCAGCAGCTTAACACTAGCGGGAGTAAGAAATGAGCAGTTCTTC. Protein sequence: CASSLTLAGVRNEQFF. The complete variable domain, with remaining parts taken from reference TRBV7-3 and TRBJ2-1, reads GAGVSQTPSNKVTEKGKYVELRCDPISGHTALYWYRQSLGQGPEFLIYFQGTGAADDSGLPNDRFFAVRPEGSVSTLKIQRTERGDSAVYLCASSLTLAGVRNEQFFGPGTRLTVL.

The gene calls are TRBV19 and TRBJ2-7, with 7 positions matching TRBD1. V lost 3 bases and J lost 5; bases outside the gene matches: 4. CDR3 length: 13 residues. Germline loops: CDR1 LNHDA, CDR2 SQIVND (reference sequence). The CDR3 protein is CASSMTGWDEQYF. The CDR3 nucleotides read TGTGCCAGTAGTATGACAGGGTGGGACGAGCAGTACTTC.

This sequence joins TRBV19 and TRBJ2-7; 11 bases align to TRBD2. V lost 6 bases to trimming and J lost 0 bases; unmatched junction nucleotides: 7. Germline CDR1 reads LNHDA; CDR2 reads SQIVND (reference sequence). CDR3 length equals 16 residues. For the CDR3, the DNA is TGTGCCAGTAGCAAATCCGGGACTAGCGGCTCCTACGAGCAGTACTTC. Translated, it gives CASSKSGTSGSYEQYF.

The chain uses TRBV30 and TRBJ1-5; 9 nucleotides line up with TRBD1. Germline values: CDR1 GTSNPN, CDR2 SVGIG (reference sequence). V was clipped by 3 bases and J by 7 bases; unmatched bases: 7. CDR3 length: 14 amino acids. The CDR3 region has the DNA TGTGCCTGGAGAGACAGGGGGGGCGCCCAGCCCCAGCATTTT. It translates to CAWRDRGGAQPQHF.

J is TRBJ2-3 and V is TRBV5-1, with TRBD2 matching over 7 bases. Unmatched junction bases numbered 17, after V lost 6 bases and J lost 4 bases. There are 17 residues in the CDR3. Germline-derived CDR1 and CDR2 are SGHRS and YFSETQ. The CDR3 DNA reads TGCGCCAGCAAATTGAACTCGGGGACTACTAACGCAGATACGCAGTATTTT. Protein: CASKLNSGTTNADTQYF.

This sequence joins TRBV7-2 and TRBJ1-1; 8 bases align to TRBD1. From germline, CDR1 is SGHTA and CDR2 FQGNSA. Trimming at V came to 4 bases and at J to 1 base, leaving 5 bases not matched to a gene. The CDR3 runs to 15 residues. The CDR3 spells CASSSAGGRNTEAFF. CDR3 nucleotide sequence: TGTGCCAGCAGCTCGGCAGGGGGCCGGAACACTGAAGCTTTCTTT.